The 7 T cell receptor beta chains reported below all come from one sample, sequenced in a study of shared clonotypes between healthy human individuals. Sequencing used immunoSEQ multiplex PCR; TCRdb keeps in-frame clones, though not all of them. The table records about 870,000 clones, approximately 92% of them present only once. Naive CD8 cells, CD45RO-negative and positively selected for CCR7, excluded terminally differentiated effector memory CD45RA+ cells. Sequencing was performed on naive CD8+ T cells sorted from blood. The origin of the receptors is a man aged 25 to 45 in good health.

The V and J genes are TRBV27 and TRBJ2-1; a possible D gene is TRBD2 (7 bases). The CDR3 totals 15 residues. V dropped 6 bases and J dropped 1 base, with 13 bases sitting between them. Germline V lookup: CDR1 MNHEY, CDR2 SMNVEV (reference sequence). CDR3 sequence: CASSPRGASYNEQFF. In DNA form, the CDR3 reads TGTGCCAGCAGCCCACGGGGGGCATCCTACAATGAGCAGTTCTTC.

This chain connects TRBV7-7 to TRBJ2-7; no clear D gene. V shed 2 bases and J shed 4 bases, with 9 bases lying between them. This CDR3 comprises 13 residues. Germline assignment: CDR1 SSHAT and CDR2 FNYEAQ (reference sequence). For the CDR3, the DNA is TGTGCCAGCAGCTTAACTTCCCAGTACGAGCAGTACTTC. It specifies CASSLTSQYEQYF.

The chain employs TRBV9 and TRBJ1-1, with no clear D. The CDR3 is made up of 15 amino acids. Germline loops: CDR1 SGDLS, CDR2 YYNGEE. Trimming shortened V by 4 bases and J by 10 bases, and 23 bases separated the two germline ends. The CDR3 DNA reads TGTGCCAGCAGCCCTAGTGATAGGATAGGGTGGGGAGCTTTCTTT. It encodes CASSPSDRIGWGAFF.

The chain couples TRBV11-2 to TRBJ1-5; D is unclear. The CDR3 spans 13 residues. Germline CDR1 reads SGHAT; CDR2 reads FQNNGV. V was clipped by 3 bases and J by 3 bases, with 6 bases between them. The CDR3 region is CASSLGNNQPQHF. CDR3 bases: TGTGCCAGCAGCTTGGGGAACAATCAGCCCCAGCATTTT.

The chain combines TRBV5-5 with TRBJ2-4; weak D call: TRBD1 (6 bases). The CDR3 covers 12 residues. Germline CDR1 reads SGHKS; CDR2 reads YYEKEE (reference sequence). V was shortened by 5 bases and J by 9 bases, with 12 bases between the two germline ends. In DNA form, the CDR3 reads TGTGCCAGCAGGGATCAGGGGTTCATTCAGTACTTC. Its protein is CASRDQGFIQYF.

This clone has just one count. CDR3 sequence reads: CAISEGRPGTSENNEQFF. The CDR3 coding sequence is TGTGCCATCAGTGAAGGAAGGCCTGGGACTAGCGAAAACAATGAGCAGTTCTTC. The rearrangement uses TRBV10-3 and TRBJ2-1; 10 bases align to TRBD2. This CDR3 is built from 18 residues. With 3 bases clipped from V and 5 bases from J, the junction kept 13 bases outside the gene matches. Germline-derived CDR1 and CDR2 are ENHRY and SYGVKD.

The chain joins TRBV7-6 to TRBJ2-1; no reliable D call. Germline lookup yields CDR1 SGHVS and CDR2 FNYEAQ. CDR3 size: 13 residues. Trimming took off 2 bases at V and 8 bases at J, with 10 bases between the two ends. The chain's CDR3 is CASSLLLGHEQFF. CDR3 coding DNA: TGTGCCAGCAGCTTACTCCTCGGCCATGAGCAGTTCTTC.